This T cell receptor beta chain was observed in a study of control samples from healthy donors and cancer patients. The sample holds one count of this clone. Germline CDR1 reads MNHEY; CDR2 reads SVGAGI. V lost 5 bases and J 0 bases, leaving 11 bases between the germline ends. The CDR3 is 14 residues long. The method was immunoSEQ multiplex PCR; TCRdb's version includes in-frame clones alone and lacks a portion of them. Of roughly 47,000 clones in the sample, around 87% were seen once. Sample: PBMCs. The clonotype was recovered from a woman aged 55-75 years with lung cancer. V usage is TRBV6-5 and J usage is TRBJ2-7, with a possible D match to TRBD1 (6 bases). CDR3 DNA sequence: TGTGCCAGCAGTCGGACAGTAAGCTCCTACGAGCAGTACTTC. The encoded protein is CASSRTVSSYEQYF.